Listed here are 11 T cell receptor beta chains from one sample, sequenced in a study of blood T cell repertoires in COVID-19. Generated by immunoSEQ multiplex PCR, the TCRdb table keeps only in-frame clones and is missing some. Of 190,000 or so clones listed, over 80% are singletons. The material sequenced was PBMCs or T cells enriched from blood (not recorded which). The receptors come from a man aged 30 to 45 who had recovered from COVID-19.

The CDR3 protein is CASSQDTGPEQYF. The DNA of the CDR3 is TGCGCCAGCAGCCAAGATACCGGTCCCGAGCAGTACTTC. The chain is built from TRBV4-1 and TRBJ2-7; the D is unclear. Trimming cost V 0 bases and J 6 bases, with 9 bases left between them. Germline-derived CDR1 and CDR2 are MGHRA and YSYEKL. The CDR3 has 13 amino acids.

V is TRBV10-2 and J is TRBJ2-3; 8 nucleotides agree with TRBD1. The germline CDR1 and CDR2 sequences are WSHSY and SAAADI. CDR3 size: 15 residues. J lost 2 bases, V lost 4 bases, and 5 bases had no gene match. DNA of the CDR3: TGCGCCAGCAGTGCGACAGGGGCAGACACAGATACGCAGTATTTT. This gives the protein CASSATGADTDTQYF.

This chain uses TRBV7-2 with TRBJ1-2; no definite D call. The CDR3 spans 12 residues. The germline CDR1 and CDR2 sequences are SGHTA and FQGNSA. V was clipped by 6 bases and J by 5 bases, with 10 bases between them. CDR3 sequence: CASSRESYGYTF. The CDR3 bases are TGTGCCAGCAGTCGGGAATCGTATGGCTACACCTTC. Based on the CDR3 plus reference TRBV7-2 and TRBJ1-2, the full variable domain is GAGVSQSPSNKVTEKGKDVELRCDPISGHTALYWYRQSLGQGLEFLIYFQGNSAPDKSGLPSDRFSAERTGGSVSTLTIQRTQQEDSAVYLCASSRESYGYTFGSGTRLTVV.

The chain couples TRBV30 to TRBJ2-7; D is unresolved. The CDR3 sequence is 12 residues long. V lost 4 bases to trimming and J lost 1 base, with 8 bases between them. Germline loops: CDR1 GTSNPN, CDR2 SVGIG (reference sequence). The CDR3 DNA sequence: TGTGCCTGGACCCACAGTTCCTACGAGCAGTACTTC. Its translation: CAWTHSSYEQYF.

This clone was found once. The rearrangement joins TRBV6-2 or TRBV6-3 to TRBJ1-5, with D tentatively TRBD1 (6 bases). V lost 0 bases and J 14 bases, leaving 11 bases between the germline ends. Germline loops: CDR1 MNHEY, CDR2 SVGEGT. The CDR3 runs 12 residues. The chain's CDR3 is CASSYSLDRKHF. As DNA, the CDR3 is TGTGCCAGCAGTTACTCCCTGGACAGAAAGCATTTT.

V and J are TRBV30 and TRBJ2-1; D is uncertain. Germline assignment: CDR1 GTSNPN and CDR2 SVGIG (reference sequence). V was trimmed by 0 bases and J by 4 bases, leaving 16 bases between them. This CDR3 contains 16 residues. The CDR3 DNA reads TGTGCCTGGAGTGTTGAATCTAGTGAACCATACAATGAGCAGTTCTTC. It yields the protein CAWSVESSEPYNEQFF.

The rearrangement links TRBV4-1 to TRBJ2-7, with 8 bases lining up with TRBD1. Germline loops: CDR1 MGHRA, CDR2 YSYEKL. The V and J ends lost 4 bases and 3 bases, in that order; junction bases with no gene match: 5. The CDR3 loop spans 14 amino acids. CDR3 in amino acids: CASSLQGANYEQYF. The CDR3 DNA is TGCGCCAGCAGCCTCCAGGGGGCGAACTACGAGCAGTACTTC.

V usage is TRBV30 and J usage is TRBJ1-5; D is ambiguous. Germline V gene sequence: CDR1 GTSNPN, CDR2 SVGIG (reference sequence). This CDR3 has 13 amino acids. Trimming took 1 base from V and 3 from J, leaving 7 bases between them. The CDR3 region is CAWSEQPNQPQHF. The CDR3 coding sequence is TGTGCCTGGAGTGAACAACCCAATCAGCCCCAGCATTTT.

This clone was picked up one time. The rearrangement links TRBV5-1 to TRBJ2-3; tentative D call: TRBD2 (6 bases). Germline CDR1 is SGHRS and CDR2 is YFSETQ. The CDR3 covers 13 residues. Trimming stripped 0 bases from V and 14 bases from J, with 16 bases between. The CDR3, as DNA: TGCGCCAGCAGCTTGGGGACGGGGGACCGGTGGTATTTT. It is translated as CASSLGTGDRWYF. Filled out from reference TRBV5-1 and TRBJ2-3, the complete variable domain reads KAGVTQTPRYLIKTRGQQVTLSCSPISGHRSVSWYQQTPGQGLQFLFEYFSETQRNKGNFPGRFSGRQFSNSRSEMNVSTLELGDSALYLCASSLGTGDRWYFGPGTRLTVL.

In regard to this clone: Additional DNA sequences in this sample encode the identical CDR3. The chain joins TRBV9 to TRBJ2-2, with 8 bases matching TRBD2. V lost 0 bases and J lost 0; bases outside the gene matches: 1. Per germline, CDR1 SGDLS and CDR2 YYNGEE. The CDR3 sequence is 16 residues long. For the CDR3, the DNA is TGTGCCAGCAGCGTAGGCGGGGGGACGAACACCGGGGAGCTGTTTTTT. It is translated as CASSVGGGTNTGELFF. The variable domain in full, completed from reference TRBV9 and TRBJ2-2, reads DSGVTQTPKHLITATGQRVTLRCSPRSGDLSVYWYQQSLDQGLQFLIQYYNGEERAKGNILERFSAQQFPDLHSELNLSSLELGDSALYFCASSVGGGTNTGELFFGEGSRLTVL.

The chain combines TRBV9 with TRBJ2-2, with 11 bases fitting TRBD2. Trimming at V came to 0 bases and at J to 1 base, leaving 14 bases not matched to a gene. The CDR3 length is 21 residues. Germline V gene data show CDR1 as SGDLS and CDR2 as YYNGEE. Here the CDR3 reads CASSVAVLAGDLPLNTGELFF. CDR3 nucleotides: TGTGCCAGCAGCGTAGCGGTACTAGCGGGGGATCTCCCGTTGAACACCGGGGAGCTGTTTTTT.